Detailed here is one T cell receptor beta chain. Clones were read by immunoSEQ multiplex PCR, and TCRdb kept only the in-frame ones, dropping some. The table has fewer than 75,000 clones, roughly nine tenths seen once. This record belongs to a study of T cell changes during pregnancy in multiple sclerosis. The CDR3 sequence is 15 residues long. V dropped 1 base and J dropped 4 bases, with 13 bases sitting between them. Per germline, CDR1 MDHEN and CDR2 SYDVKM. The clonotype was recovered from a female donor with multiple sclerosis, enrolled in a pregnancy study. Here the sequenced sample was peripheral blood, taken in the second trimester of pregnancy. The chain has TRBV28 and TRBJ1-2, with D possibly TRBD1 on 6 matching bases. The CDR3 DNA reads as TGTGCCAGCAGTTTATCTTTACAGGGAGTCTATGGCTACACCTTC. This encodes CASSLSLQGVYGYTF.